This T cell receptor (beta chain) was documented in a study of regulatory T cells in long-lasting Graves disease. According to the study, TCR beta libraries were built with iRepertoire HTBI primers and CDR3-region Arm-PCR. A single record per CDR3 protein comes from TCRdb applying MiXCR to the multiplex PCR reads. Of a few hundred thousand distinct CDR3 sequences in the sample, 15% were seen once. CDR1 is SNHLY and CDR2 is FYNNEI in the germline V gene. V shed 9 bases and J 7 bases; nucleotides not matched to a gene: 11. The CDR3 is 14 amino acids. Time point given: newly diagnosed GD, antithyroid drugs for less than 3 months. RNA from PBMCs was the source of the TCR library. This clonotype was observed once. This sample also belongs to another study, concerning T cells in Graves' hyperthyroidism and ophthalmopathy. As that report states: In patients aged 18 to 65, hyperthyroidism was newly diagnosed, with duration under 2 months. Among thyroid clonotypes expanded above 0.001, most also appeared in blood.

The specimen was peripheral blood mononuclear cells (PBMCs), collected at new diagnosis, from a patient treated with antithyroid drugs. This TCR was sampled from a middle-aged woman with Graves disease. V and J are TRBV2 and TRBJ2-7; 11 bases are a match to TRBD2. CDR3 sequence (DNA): TGTGCCAGAAAGGTCACTAGCGGGAGTGGAGAGCAGTACGTC. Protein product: CARKVTSGSGEQYV.